These T cell receptor beta chains were read from a single sample in a study of blood T cell repertoires in COVID-19. Repertoires were generated with immunoSEQ multiplex PCR, while TCRdb's copy carries only in-frame clones and drops some. The table records 40,000 or so clones, roughly 76% of them present only once. Sequencing input: peripheral blood. The receptors here all came from a woman aged 70-85 years with acute or convalescent COVID-19. The conserved cysteine and the conserved F or W are not part of the CDR3 here.

len,v_gene,CDR3aa
12,TRBV6-5,ASSWGQGRNEQY
12,TRBV4-2,ASSHARGFYGYT
13,TRBV5-8,ASSRKGNWAPEAF
12,TRBV28,ASSSGQENQPQH
15,TRBV24-1,ATSDPKGEGLRETQY
10,TRBV2,ASSTNFNEQY
13,TRBV6-2/TRBV6-3,ASSLPGTSVHEQY
12,TRBV2,ASSPRVRIETLH
12,TRBV19,ASSDRSSGNTIY
13,TRBV7-3,ASSPTGTTTGELF
13,TRBV28,ASSLRARDNSPLH
12,TRBV7-9,ASSLDWVDRSYT
13,TRBV30,AWGKGGGSYNEQF
10,TRBV28,ASSATIYEQY
11,TRBV10-3,AIRGGGTDTQY
13,TRBV9,ASSVGQGYTGELF
10,TRBV9,ASSADYGEQF
11,TRBV19,ASSGQGVYGYT
14,TRBV9,ASSPRTGGSGDTQY
12,TRBV5-1,ASSPGGGTYGYT
11,TRBV28,ASSPRSYNEQF
12,TRBV20-1,SASSGGASGELF
14,TRBV9,ASSKLGLAETDTQY
11,TRBV29-1,SVVGQTSYGYT
11,TRBV12-3/TRBV12-4,ASRASESQPQH
11,TRBV2,ATRGSGSGEQY
13,TRBV6-5,ASSSRTSGYNEQF
14,TRBV28,ASSPGVAGAGDTQY
13,TRBV20-1,SASADRASGYGYT
10,TRBV12-3/TRBV12-4,ASSLSSRGYT
13,TRBV18,ASSDRDRGDYGYT
12,TRBV5-1,ASSPRDNRDEQY